This record concerns one TCR beta chain sequence. Its recognized antigen is unknown. Per-base qualities were not stored, and no clone one base away is much larger. V is pared back by 0 bases and J by 6 bases, with 7 bases lying between the germline termini. Sequences SGHDT (CDR1) and YYEEEE (CDR2) are obtained from the germline V gene. Including the terminal cysteine and phenylalanine, the CDR3 comprises 12 residues. Only the CDR3 DNA stays, 36 bases, in frame from base 1. The sample belongs to a study of T cell responses to AZD1222 COVID-19 vaccine (dated by TCRdb to about 2021). For context, the study as a whole: AZD1222 recipients with second doses at about 4 weeks or about 12 weeks were pooled, because spike-specific TCR depth and breadth did not differ between schedules. TCR sequencing was performed for approximately 240 trial participants, of whom roughly 200 were given two doses of AZD1222 and around 25 were given two doses of MenACWY control vaccine. Trial participants were enrolled by age into subgroups of 18-55, 56-69 and 70-plus years, and about 150, 27 and 61 TCR-sequenced participants, respectively, were included in these subgroups. Paper-wide results and their limitations: Because no samples from the day 14 peak response were available, repertoires could be characterized only after the peak T cell response. Most participants were white British and females outnumbered males, and the authors suggested that clonal diversity may have been underestimated. In the small 56-69-year group, the increase in depth fell short of significance, most likely because of low power. The whole spike protein was spanned by vaccine-associated CD4 TCRs, and dominant responses were seen in regions 160-218 and 743-854. Conclusions about previously exposed vaccinees were limited because only six AZD1222 recipients were SARS-CoV-2 seropositive at baseline. After two AZD1222 doses, both the breadth and the depth of spike-specific TCRs were significantly higher than at day 0 and than in MenACWY recipients. Reportedly, close to half of the unique spike-specific TCRs recognized epitopes lying outside the regions that are mutated in the B.1.351 and B.1.1.7 variants.

The time point label corresponds to: baseline before first vaccination. Vaccinee samples were obtained from the UK trials COV001 and COV002, which included a single-blind randomized controlled phase 2/3 trial of AZD1222 (ChAdOx1 nCoV-19) in healthy adults. Trial participant PBMC samples were collected at day 0 and day 28 after the second dose for TCRbeta chain sequencing. The CDR3 regions of human TCRbeta chains were analyzed by immunosequencing. The paper's processing steps were these. TCRs in the repertoires were matched against a reference library of SARS-CoV-2-specific TCRs that had been generated with the MIRA antigen-specificity platform. Breadth meant the fraction of unique TCRs that were SARS-CoV-2-associated, whereas depth meant the fraction of total T cells that were SARS-CoV-2-associated. Using the MIRA data, every spike-specific TCR was mapped to the spike region that the TCR reacted to and assigned to either a CD4 or a CD8 class. Log10-transformed breadth and depth values were compared by one-way ANOVA with Sidak's multiple comparisons tests. The immuneACCESS repertoire file appears here via TCRdb, limited to in-frame rearrangements. These files lack a portion of the clones; in checked studies, under half of the deficit traces to unresolved V genes, and the cause of the others is not known. V and J calls and clone size follow that table, whereas D and trimming were derived from the DNA. For this sample the table gives about 110,000 clones, of which about 81% were detected only once. Of the sample, less than 5% falls within the top ten clones.

The rearranged segments are TRBV5-6 and TRBJ2-7; possibly the D gene is TRBD1, per 5 matching bases. The sample here was peripheral blood, taken on day 0 of AZD1222 vaccination. The source is an adult in good health. CDR3 region: CASSLAGIEQYF. The bases read TGTGCCAGCAGCTTGGCAGGGATCGAGCAGTACTTC. The CDR3, completed at both ends by the reference TRBV5-6 and TRBJ2-7 genes, gives the full variable domain DAGVTQSPTHLIKTRGQQVTLRCSPKSGHDTVSWYQQALGQGPQFIFQYYEEEERQRGNFPDRFSGHQFPNYSSELNVNALLLGDSALYLCASSLAGIEQYFGPGTRLTVT.